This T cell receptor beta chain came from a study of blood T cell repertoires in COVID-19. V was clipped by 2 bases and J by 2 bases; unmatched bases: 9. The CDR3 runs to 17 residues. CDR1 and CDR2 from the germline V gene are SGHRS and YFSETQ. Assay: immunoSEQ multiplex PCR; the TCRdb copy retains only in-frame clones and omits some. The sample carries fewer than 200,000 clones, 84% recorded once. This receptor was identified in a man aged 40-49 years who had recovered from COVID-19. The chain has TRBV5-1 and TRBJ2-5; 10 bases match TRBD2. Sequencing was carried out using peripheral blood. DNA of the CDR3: TGCGCCAGCAGCTTAGGGTCTAGCGGGAGAGTACAAGAGACCCAGTACTTC. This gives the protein CASSLGSSGRVQETQYF.